One sample yielded the 9 T cell receptor beta chains listed below, sequenced in a study of beta chain features in type 1 diabetes. Study-wide points: Among all four CD4+ subsets, Type 1 diabetes patients had TCRB CDR3s that were moderately but significantly shorter.

What was sequenced were expressed TCRB transcripts, since all of the isolated RNA had been reverse transcribed. Libraries were prepared by immunoSEQ multiplex PCR; TCRdb keeps only in-frame clonotypes and omits some of them. The data contain about 48,000 clones, roughly 40% of them seen just once; the ten biggest clones take up approximately 1.5%. These TCRs are of unknown antigen specificity. The sequenced material came from Tregs from blood. These receptors came from a man aged 30 to 39 with type 1 diabetes.

This clone came up a few times. The V call is TRBV5-1, the J call TRBJ2-2, with D hard to call. The germline gives CDR1 SGHRS, CDR2 YFSETQ. V shed 0 bases and J shed 2 bases, with 11 bases lying between them. The CDR3 totals 16 residues. Written as DNA, the CDR3 is TGCGCCAGCAGCTTGGCGGGTCAGTCAAACACCGGGGAGCTGTTTTTT. As protein: CASSLAGQSNTGELFF.

The chain is built from TRBV11-2 and TRBJ2-3, with unresolved D. Germline assignment: CDR1 SGHAT and CDR2 FQNNGV. CDR3 length: 11 amino acids. V lost 5 bases, J lost 3 bases, and 3 bases lay in between. The CDR3 loop reads CASSPTDTQYF. The CDR3 nucleotides are TGTGCCAGCAGCCCAACAGATACGCAGTATTTT.

DNA of the CDR3: TGTGCCAGCAGCCAGCCTAGCGGGAGGGGCAATGAGCAGTTCTTC. It specifies CASSQPSGRGNEQFF. The chain combines TRBV5-4 with TRBJ2-1; 12 bases are a match to TRBD2. The V gene's germline CDR1 is SGHNT and CDR2 YYREEE (reference sequence). Trimming removed 4 bases from V and 6 bases from J; junction bases left unmatched: 5. The CDR3 runs to 15 residues.

The rearrangement links TRBV7-2 to TRBJ2-7; perhaps TRBD2 as D (6 bases). Trimming shortened V by 5 bases and J by 7 bases, and 21 bases separated the two germline ends. The CDR3 extends over 15 amino acids. CDR1 and CDR2 (germline): SGHTA, FQGNSA. DNA of the CDR3: TGTGCCAGCAGCCCGAAGACCGGGACTTCGGGGGAGCAGTACTTC. Its translation is CASSPKTGTSGEQYF.

The CDR3 DNA is TGTGCCAGCAGTGGAAGCAATAGCAATCAGCCCCAGCATTTT. Protein: CASSGSNSNQPQHF. The V and J genes are TRBV2 and TRBJ1-5, with D uncertain. The CDR3 has 14 amino acids. CDR1 SNHLY and CDR2 FYNNEI come from the germline V gene. Trimming left V 4 bases short and J 0 bases short, with 7 bases between. Filled out from reference TRBV2 and TRBJ1-5, the complete variable domain reads EPEVTQTPSHQVTQMGQEVILRCVPISNHLYFYWYRQILGQKVEFLVSFYNNEISEKSEIFDDQFSVERPDGSNFTLKIRSTKLEDSAMYFCASSGSNSNQPQHFGDGTRLSIL.

The chain has TRBV5-1 and TRBJ2-3; the D gene is possibly TRBD1 (5 bases). CDR3 length: 13 residues. Germline-derived CDR1 and CDR2 are SGHRS and YFSETQ. V shed 4 bases and J shed 3 bases, with 9 bases lying between them. CDR3 sequence reads: CASSVGVTDTQYF. CDR3 sequence (DNA): TGCGCCAGCAGCGTAGGGGTTACAGATACGCAGTATTTT.

This clone was counted only a few times. The rearrangement links TRBV5-1 to TRBJ2-3, with TRBD2 identical over 7 bases. The CDR3 is 15 amino acids. Trimming took 2 bases from V and 0 from J; bases not matched to a gene: 3. Per germline, CDR1 SGHRS and CDR2 YFSETQ. The CDR3 DNA reads as TGCGCCAGCAGCTTCCTAGCGGAAAGCACAGATACGCAGTATTTT. As protein: CASSFLAESTDTQYF.

This clone showed up just a few times. V and J are TRBV7-2 and TRBJ1-1; TRBD1 aligns across 7 bases. This CDR3 has 15 residues. The junction had 7 bases not matched to a gene; V was cut back by 2 bases and J by 4 bases. Germline lookup yields CDR1 SGHTA and CDR2 FQGNSA. The CDR3 DNA is TGTGCCAGCAGCTTAAGTATGGACAGGAGCACTGAAGCTTTCTTT. The encoded protein is CASSLSMDRSTEAFF.

This clone was detected a few times. The CDR3 DNA reads as TGTGCCAGCAGCTCTCTACGCGGGGGGGTTTACGCTAACACTGAAGCTTTCTTT. Translation: CASSSLRGGVYANTEAFF. The rearrangement uses TRBV7-9 and TRBJ1-1; weak D call: TRBD1 (5 bases). The CDR3 loop spans 18 amino acids. V dropped 4 bases and J dropped 2 bases, with 23 bases sitting between them. CDR1 and CDR2 (germline): SEHNR, FQNEAQ (reference sequence).